This T cell receptor beta chain derives from a study of CD8+ T cells in alopecia areata. cDNA reverse transcribed from extracted RNA served as the sequencing template. TCRdb's table, derived via immunoSEQ multiplex PCR, lists solely in-frame clones and lacks some. The table includes 200,000 to 250,000 clones, approximately 52% detected once. The V gene's germline CDR1 is SGHAT and CDR2 FQNNGV. CDR3 length: 13 amino acids. Deletions cut 5 bases from V and 8 bases from J, with 14 bases between. This clone occurred a few times. Sorting of CD4+ and CD8+ T cells was performed on PBMCs. The clonotype comes from a human donor with alopecia areata. The sequences come from CD4+ T cells sorted from blood, collected at week 0. J is TRBJ2-3 and V is TRBV11-2, with D possibly being TRBD1 (6 bases). CDR3 sequence reads: CASSLRQGTTQYF. CDR3 nucleotides: TGTGCCAGCAGCCTACGGCAGGGGACTACGCAGTATTTT.